Following are 27 T cell receptor beta chains from one sample sequenced in a study of T-cell reconstitution after alpha-beta-depleted transplantation in children. Construction of the TCRbeta library involved unique molecular identifiers. TCRdb re-analysed the PCR reads in MiXCR, keeping a single row per CDR3 protein. The sample holds around 500,000 distinct CDR3 sequences, under 30% seen once. The sequencing used PBMCs, mostly from graft donor cells, collected 360 days after TCRalphabeta/CD19-depleted stem cell transplant. The receptors shown here come from a boy younger than two who had a stem cell transplant for acute myeloid leukemia, so the T cells may come from the graft donor.

This clonotype was picked up one time. The chain recombines TRBV6-5 with TRBJ2-6; D unresolved. V was trimmed by 2 bases and J by 0 bases, leaving 5 bases between them. The CDR3 consists of 15 residues. CDR1 and CDR2 from the germline V gene are MNHEY and SVGAGI. DNA for the CDR3: TGTGCCAGCAGTTACCAGGCCTCTGGGGCCAACGTCCTGACTTTC. Its protein product is CASSYQASGANVLTF.

This clonotype was observed many times. V and J are TRBV20-1 and TRBJ1-2, with TRBD1 identical over 8 bases. The length of the CDR3 is 13 residues. V lost 6 bases, J lost 4 bases, and 7 bases stayed unmatched. From germline, CDR1 is DFQATT and CDR2 SNEGSKA (reference sequence). The CDR3 region has the DNA TGCAGTGCGGAGCACAGGGGGAGCTATGGCTACACCTTC. Amino acid sequence: CSAEHRGSYGYTF.

Ten or more counts support this clonotype. V and J are TRBV7-2 and TRBJ2-7, with 11 bases identical to TRBD2. V shed 5 bases, J shed 3 bases, and the junction held 3 bases outside the gene matches. The CDR3 sequence is 14 residues long. Per the germline V gene, CDR1 is SGHTA and CDR2 is FQGNSA. The chain's CDR3 is CASSKTSGGYEQYV. Here the CDR3 DNA reads TGTGCCAGCAGCAAAACTAGCGGGGGCTACGAGCAGTACGTC.

The chain joins TRBV4-1 to TRBJ2-5; D gene uncertain. CDR1 is MGHRA, CDR2 YSYEKL, per germline. V lost 4 bases and J lost 4, with 13 bases in between. CDR3 length equals 14 residues. CDR3 nucleotide sequence: TGCGCCAGCAGCCCAGTGGGGTGGTCAGAGACCCAGTACTTC. Its translation: CASSPVGWSETQYF.

In its sample, this clonotype was seen many times. The chain carries TRBV20-1 and TRBJ2-3; TRBD2 aligns across 15 bases. Unmatched junction bases numbered 12, after V lost 6 bases and J lost 2 bases. This CDR3 has 18 amino acids. The germline gives CDR1 DFQATT, CDR2 SNEGSKA (reference sequence). CDR3 sequence (DNA): TGCAGTGCCCTTCTCGGACTAGCGGGGGGGCCTTCCACAGATACGCAGTATTTT. Protein product: CSALLGLAGGPSTDTQYF.

Details on this clonotype: This may arise from a read error, as a much more abundant clone is one base away. V gene TRBV7-9 combines with J gene TRBJ2-2, with no clear D. The CDR3 is 11 residues long. CDR1 SEHNR and CDR2 FQNEAQ come from the germline V gene (reference sequence). The V and J ends lost 7 bases and 6 bases respectively, with 6 bases between them. The CDR3 nucleotides read TGTGCCAGCAACCCGTCCGGGGAGCTGTTTTTT. This encodes CASNPSGELFF.

In this sample, this clonotype turned up a few times. The chain employs TRBV5-1 and TRBJ2-3; D is unresolved. There are 15 residues in the CDR3. The germline CDR1 and CDR2 sequences are SGHRS and YFSETQ. The V end lost 3 bases, the J end lost 0 bases, and 11 bases lay between the germline ends. CDR3 DNA: TGCGCCAGCAGCTCAAAGGAGTCTAGCACAGATACGCAGTATTTT. It codes for CASSSKESSTDTQYF.

This clonotype has at least ten counts. The CDR3 reads CASSADATDTQYF. The CDR3 nucleotides read TGTGCCAGCAGCGCCGACGCCACAGATACGCAGTATTTT. The chain links TRBV9 to TRBJ2-3, with D hard to call. CDR1 is SGDLS and CDR2 is YYNGEE in the germline V gene. CDR3 length: 13 residues. Trimming pared 3 bases from V and 2 bases from J, leaving 7 bases between.

This clonotype appeared many times. The gene calls are TRBV20-1 and TRBJ1-5; possibly TRBD1 for D (5 bases). The CDR3 is 14 residues long. Trimming shortened V by 6 bases and J by 4 bases, and 16 bases separated the two germline ends. Germline lookup yields CDR1 DFQATT and CDR2 SNEGSKA (reference sequence). The CDR3 reads CSAKTAQRNQPQHF. CDR3 nucleotide sequence: TGCAGTGCCAAGACAGCGCAACGGAATCAGCCCCAGCATTTT.

The J gene is TRBJ1-2, the V gene TRBV20-1; no definite D call. Germline loops: CDR1 DFQATT, CDR2 SNEGSKA (reference sequence). This CDR3 has 15 residues. V lost 0 bases to trimming and J lost 6 bases, with 17 bases between them. The CDR3 region is CSARDLGTGLDGYTF. The DNA for the CDR3 is TGCAGTGCTAGAGATCTCGGCACGGGATTGGATGGCTACACCTTC.

Ten or more counts support this clonotype. V gene TRBV19 combines with J gene TRBJ2-1; a weak D match, TRBD1 (6 bases). This CDR3 spans 16 amino acids. V lost 6 bases, J lost 8 bases, and 23 bases lay in between. The germline gives CDR1 LNHDA, CDR2 SQIVND (reference sequence). CDR3 nucleotides: TGTGCCAGTAGCGGGCCGAGGGACAAGTCCGGAGATGAGCAGTTCTTC. Translation: CASSGPRDKSGDEQFF. The variable domain in full, with the rest retrieved from reference TRBV19 and TRBJ2-1, is DGGITQSPKYLFRKEGQNVTLSCEQNLNHDAMYWYRQDPGQGLRLIYYSQIVNDFQKGDIAEGYSVSREKKESFPLTVTSAQKNPTAFYLCASSGPRDKSGDEQFFGPGTRLTVL.

This clonotype was counted many times. The V call is TRBV6-1, the J call TRBJ2-1; D remains ambiguous. Germline loops: CDR1 MNHNS, CDR2 SASEGT. V gave up 4 bases and J gave up 10 bases, with 5 bases separating them. The CDR3 sequence is 10 residues long. In DNA, the CDR3 is TGTGCCAGCAGTGTATTGGAGCAGTTCTTC. Its protein product is CASSVLEQFF.

This clonotype was seen a few times. The chain combines TRBV6-1 with TRBJ2-2; TRBD2 matches 8 bases. The CDR3 extends over 16 amino acids. The ends lost 7 bases at V and 4 bases at J; junction bases unmatched: 11. Germline V gene lookup returns CDR1 MNHNS and CDR2 SASEGT. This CDR3 is CASTQPERGSTGELFF. CDR3 bases: TGTGCCAGCACTCAACCTGAGCGGGGGAGCACCGGGGAGCTGTTTTTT.

This clonotype showed up many times. The chain recombines TRBV6-5 with TRBJ2-1; a possible D gene is TRBD1 (6 bases). V was cut by 4 bases and J by 1 base, with 11 bases left in between. Germline CDR1 reads MNHEY; CDR2 reads SVGAGI. The CDR3 is 15 residues long. CDR3 DNA: TGTGCCAGCAGTTGGGCAGGGGTATCCTACAATGAGCAGTTCTTC. Translating it yields CASSWAGVSYNEQFF.

This clonotype has at least ten counts. The rearrangement links TRBV11-1 to TRBJ1-2, with 7 bases matching TRBD1. Trimming cost V 8 bases and J 2 bases; bases outside gene matches: 2. Germline CDR1 SGHAT, CDR2 FQDESV (reference sequence). The CDR3 has 12 amino acids. The CDR3 coding sequence is TGTGCCAGCCCGGGACAGAACTATGGCTACACCTTC. Translated, it gives CASPGQNYGYTF.

There are a few counts of this clonotype. This rearrangement joins TRBV4-3 to TRBJ1-5; D might be TRBD1 (6 bases). V was trimmed by 3 bases and J by 5 bases, leaving 8 bases between them. This CDR3 is 13 amino acids long. Germline V gives CDR1 LGHNA, CDR2 YSLEER. In DNA, the CDR3 is TGCGCCAGCAGCCACGACAGGTATCAGCCCCAGCATTTT. This translates into CASSHDRYQPQHF.

The chain carries TRBV20-1 and TRBJ2-5; TRBD1 matches 12 bases. The germline V gene has CDR1 DFQATT and CDR2 SNEGSKA (reference sequence). After removal of 7 bases from V and 4 bases from J, the junction contained 7 bases not matched to a gene. The CDR3 sequence is 14 residues long. CDR3 bases: TGCAGTGGGGACAGGGGGCTCACGGGAGAGACCCAGTACTTC. Encoded protein: CSGDRGLTGETQYF.

The CDR3 is CASSSGLAGSETQYF. Written as DNA, the CDR3 is TGTGCCAGCAGTTCGGGTCTAGCGGGGTCAGAGACCCAGTACTTC. The V gene is TRBV12-3 or TRBV12-4, the J gene TRBJ2-5, with 9 bases identical to TRBD2. Unmatched junction bases numbered 7, after V lost 4 bases and J lost 4 bases. The CDR3 runs 15 residues.

This clonotype was seen more than once but under ten times. The chain has TRBV20-1 and TRBJ2-6; D remains unclear. The CDR3 length is 17 residues. The V end lost 2 bases, the J end lost 0 bases, and 14 bases lay between the germline ends. Germline lookup yields CDR1 DFQATT and CDR2 SNEGSKA (reference sequence). The CDR3: CSARTPRLPSGANVLTF. For the CDR3, the DNA is TGCAGTGCTAGAACGCCCAGACTCCCCTCTGGGGCCAACGTCCTGACTTTC.

V usage is TRBV24-1 and J usage is TRBJ1-1; possibly TRBD1 for D (5 bases). This CDR3 contains 13 residues. Germline V gene lookup returns CDR1 KGHDR and CDR2 SFDVKD. V shed 3 bases and J shed 6 bases, with 10 bases lying between them. The CDR3 nucleotides read TGTGCCACCAGTGATGGGGGGTCCTCTGAAGCTTTCTTT. Amino acids: CATSDGGSSEAFF.

Ten or more counts support this clonotype. The rearrangement links TRBV7-2 to TRBJ2-1; 8 bases are a match to TRBD1. Germline V gene sequence: CDR1 SGHTA, CDR2 FQGNSA. The CDR3 consists of 16 residues. V was clipped by 2 bases and J by 2 bases; unmatched bases: 5. The CDR3 loop reads CASSLHQGATYNEQFF. In DNA, the CDR3 is TGTGCCAGCAGCTTACATCAGGGGGCCACCTACAATGAGCAGTTCTTC.

V gene TRBV20-1 combines with J gene TRBJ2-3; 11 positions agree with TRBD2. The CDR3 totals 15 residues. V lost 6 bases and J lost 0; bases outside the gene matches: 5. Germline V gene lookup returns CDR1 DFQATT and CDR2 SNEGSKA (reference sequence). DNA for the CDR3: TGCAGTGCCCTAGCGGGGGGCGATAGCACAGATACGCAGTATTTT. This translates into CSALAGGDSTDTQYF.

The rearrangement uses TRBV10-3 and TRBJ1-2, with D unclear. The length of the CDR3 is 13 residues. Per germline, CDR1 ENHRY and CDR2 SYGVKD. Trimming removed 3 bases at V and 2 bases at J, with 7 bases between. CDR3 sequence (DNA): TGTGCCATCAGTGAAGGAGGGAACTATGGCTACACCTTC. It translates to CAISEGGNYGYTF.

At least ten counts were recorded for this clonotype. This sequence joins TRBV20-1 and TRBJ2-1; 7 bases line up with TRBD1. This CDR3 spans 14 amino acids. Germline values: CDR1 DFQATT, CDR2 SNEGSKA (reference sequence). The trim removed 0 bases at V and 6 bases at J, leaving 5 bases unmatched. This chain's CDR3 is CSARDGSGGNEQFF. The CDR3 DNA follows: TGCAGTGCTAGAGATGGGTCAGGGGGCAATGAGCAGTTCTTC.

The chain employs TRBV28 and TRBJ2-1; a weak D match, TRBD2 (6 bases). The germline V and J ends were trimmed by 10 bases and 2 bases, with 12 bases remaining between them. Germline CDR1 reads MDHEN; CDR2 reads SYDVKM. CDR3 length equals 13 residues. As DNA, the CDR3 is TGTGCCATAGGGACTGAGGCCTACAATGAGCAGTTCTTC. It specifies CAIGTEAYNEQFF.

The genes are TRBV7-2 and TRBJ2-5; no reliable D call. V was pared by 1 base and J by 2 bases, with 11 bases between. The CDR3 is 15 amino acids. The V gene's germline CDR1 is SGHTA and CDR2 FQGNSA. Here the CDR3 reads CASSLGYPLQETQYF. CDR3 in DNA: TGTGCCAGCAGCTTAGGTTACCCTCTTCAAGAGACCCAGTACTTC.

The sample holds a few counts of this clonotype. This rearrangement joins TRBV12-3 or TRBV12-4 to TRBJ2-1; possible D gene TRBD2, 6 bases. V dropped 3 bases and J dropped 8 bases, with 14 bases sitting between them. The CDR3 spans 14 residues. The CDR3 reads CASSLIRRGYEQFF. The CDR3, as DNA: TGTGCCAGCAGTTTGATAAGGAGGGGCTATGAGCAGTTCTTC.